The next 29 T cell receptor beta chains were all read from a single sample in a study of T cell responses to AZD1222 COVID-19 vaccine. Method: immunoSEQ multiplex PCR; TCRdb's copy keeps in-frame clones and lacks some. The table lists 150,000 to 200,000 clones, around 87% of them singletons. The material was peripheral blood, obtained on day 0 of MenACWY control vaccination. These receptors all come from an adult in good health.

The gene calls are TRBV3-1 (or the pseudogene TRBV3-2) and TRBJ1-2; 7 bases line up with TRBD1. This CDR3 spans 15 amino acids. Germline V gives CDR1 LGHDT, CDR2 YNNKEL (reference sequence). Losses at the gene ends were 1 base for V and 4 bases for J; bases not matched to a gene: 6. CDR3 nucleotides: TGTGCCAGCAGCCAAGGAGGACAGGTACTCTATGGCTACACCTTC. Translated: CASSQGGQVLYGYTF.

This clone appeared a single time. The chain is built from TRBV5-1 and TRBJ1-3; D may be TRBD1 (6 bases). With 3 bases removed from V and 0 bases from J, the gap between germline ends came to 16 bases. The CDR3 runs to 17 residues. The germline gives CDR1 SGHRS, CDR2 YFSETQ. In DNA, the CDR3 is TGCGCCAGCAGCTCACAGGGTCAGGGGATCTCTGGAAACACCATATATTTT. This sequence encodes CASSSQGQGISGNTIYF.

The chain employs TRBV7-3 and TRBJ1-1; no reliable D call. The germline V gene encodes CDR1 SGHTA and CDR2 FQGTGA. CDR3 length: 16 amino acids. Trimming removed 1 base at V and 1 base at J, with 13 bases between. The DNA for the CDR3 is TGTGCCAGCAGCTTAATAAGGCGGGAGAGGAACACTGAAGCTTTCTTT. The encoded protein is CASSLIRRERNTEAFF.

The V and J genes are TRBV29-1 and TRBJ1-2; D is uncertain. The V end lost 2 bases, the J end lost 4 bases, and 11 bases lay between the germline ends. This CDR3 comprises 13 residues. In germline, CDR1 is SQVTM, CDR2 ANQGSEA. CDR3 residues: CSVERPSGYGYTF. CDR3 sequence (DNA): TGCAGCGTTGAACGGCCCTCGGGCTATGGCTACACCTTC.

The CDR3, as DNA: TGTGCCAGCAGTTACCCGACAGGGGGGGAGGATCAGCCCCAGCATTTT. Amino acids: CASSYPTGGEDQPQHF. The chain links TRBV6-5 to TRBJ1-5; 9 nucleotides match TRBD1. Germline V lookup: CDR1 MNHEY, CDR2 SVGAGI. The CDR3 contains 16 residues. After removal of 2 bases from V and 5 bases from J, the junction contained 7 bases not matched to a gene.

V gene TRBV5-1 combines with J gene TRBJ1-3; D unclear. Germline CDR1 and CDR2: SGHRS and YFSETQ. V dropped 0 bases and J dropped 0 bases, with 10 bases sitting between them. The CDR3 covers 16 residues. CDR3 loop: CASSLGRAISGNTIYF. The DNA of the CDR3 is TGCGCCAGCAGCTTGGGCCGGGCCATCTCTGGAAACACCATATATTTT.

The V call is TRBV11-2, the J call TRBJ1-1; D unresolved. Germline CDR1 reads SGHAT; CDR2 reads FQNNGV. This CDR3 is 13 amino acids long. With 5 bases removed from V and 1 base from J, the gap between germline ends came to 8 bases. The CDR3 DNA reads TGTGCCAGCAGCGCGACCTGGAACACTGAAGCTTTCTTT. It yields the protein CASSATWNTEAFF. Together with reference TRBV11-2 and TRBJ1-1, the CDR3 gives the full variable domain: EAGVAQSPRYKIIEKRQSVAFWCNPISGHATLYWYQQILGQGPKLLIQFQNNGVVDDSQLPKDRFSAERLKGVDSTLKIQPAKLEDSAVYLCASSATWNTEAFFGQGTRLTVV.

The chain combines TRBV4-3 with TRBJ2-7; 10 bases are shared with TRBD2. The germline V gene encodes CDR1 LGHNA and CDR2 YSLEER. The CDR3 runs 17 residues. The V gene end was trimmed by 0 bases and the J gene end by 1 base; junction bases not matched to a gene: 6. This CDR3 reads CASSQEPSGGVSYEQYF. Here the CDR3 DNA reads TGCGCCAGCAGCCAAGAACCTAGCGGGGGCGTTTCCTACGAGCAGTACTTC.

The V and J genes are TRBV5-4 and TRBJ2-7; maybe TRBD2 (7 bases). Trimming removed 6 bases at V and 6 bases at J, with 19 bases between. CDR1 is SGHNT and CDR2 is YYREEE in the germline V gene (reference sequence). This CDR3 region has 14 residues. The CDR3 DNA is TGTGCCAGCAAATTGGGGGGGCTTTCTGGCGAGCAGTACTTC. It is translated as CASKLGGLSGEQYF.

V usage is TRBV24-1 and J usage is TRBJ2-3, with D possibly matching TRBD1 (5 bases). The germline V gene has CDR1 KGHDR and CDR2 SFDVKD. Trimming took off 0 bases at V and 6 bases at J, with 6 bases between the two ends. The CDR3 runs 13 residues. The CDR3 sequence: CATSDLRGDTQYF. CDR3 nucleotides: TGTGCCACCAGTGATTTGAGGGGCGATACGCAGTATTTT.

The V call is TRBV19, the J call TRBJ2-3; 7 nucleotides agree with TRBD2. The ends lost 3 bases at V and 2 bases at J; junction bases unmatched: 17. Germline CDR1 and CDR2: LNHDA and SQIVND (reference sequence). The CDR3 extends over 19 amino acids. CDR3 amino acids: CASSMGLRGLAVHTDTQYF. In nucleotides, the CDR3 is TGTGCCAGTAGTATGGGATTGAGAGGGCTAGCGGTCCACACAGATACGCAGTATTTT.

In its sample, this clone was seen a few times. This chain uses TRBV4-2 with TRBJ1-6; D not certain. CDR3 length: 16 residues. Trimming removed 0 bases from V and 2 bases from J, with 8 bases in between. Germline CDR1 LGHNA, CDR2 YNFKEQ. The CDR3 DNA is TGTGCCAGCAGCCAAGATGTATTAGCCTATAATTCACCCCTCCACTTT. It yields the protein CASSQDVLAYNSPLHF.

The V call is TRBV7-9, the J call TRBJ2-1; the D gene is possibly TRBD2 (5 bases). Germline V gives CDR1 SEHNR, CDR2 FQNEAQ (reference sequence). The V end lost 5 bases, the J end lost 12 bases, and 20 bases lay between the germline ends. The CDR3 has 14 residues. CDR3 amino acids: CASSGGTAPTGQFF. The DNA of the CDR3 is TGTGCCAGCAGCGGAGGAACCGCGCCAACTGGGCAGTTCTTC.

CDR3 nucleotide sequence: TGTGCCAGCAGTCCCCGGGGTAGCAATCAGCCCCAGCATTTT. Its protein product is CASSPRGSNQPQHF. The V call is TRBV28, the J call TRBJ1-5; D is unresolved. Per the germline V gene, CDR1 is MDHEN and CDR2 is SYDVKM. CDR3 size: 14 residues. The V gene lost 5 bases and the J gene lost 0 bases, with 8 bases spanning the gap.

This chain links TRBV5-1 with TRBJ2-7; D call uncertain. The CDR3 totals 13 residues. The V gene lost 4 bases and the J gene lost 3 bases, with 11 bases spanning the gap. The V gene's germline CDR1 is SGHRS and CDR2 YFSETQ. CDR3 protein: CASSPEPNYEQYF. Written as DNA, the CDR3 is TGCGCCAGCAGCCCCGAACCTAACTACGAGCAGTACTTC.

The gene calls are TRBV7-6 and TRBJ2-1; TRBD2 agrees at 9 bases. CDR1 is SGHVS, CDR2 FNYEAQ, per germline. The CDR3 is made up of 15 amino acids. J was trimmed by 8 bases and V by 1 base; bases with no gene match: 6. CDR3 coding DNA: TGTGCCAGCAGCTTAGTAGCGGGAGTGATCGATGAGCAGTTCTTC. Its translation: CASSLVAGVIDEQFF.

V gene TRBV30 combines with J gene TRBJ1-2; D remains ambiguous. V was pared by 0 bases and J by 6 bases, with 11 bases between. Germline CDR1 and CDR2: GTSNPN and SVGIG (reference sequence). The CDR3 covers 13 residues. This chain's CDR3 is CAWSVNPGDGYTF. CDR3 coding DNA: TGTGCCTGGAGTGTAAATCCGGGTGATGGCTACACCTTC.

The chain recombines TRBV6-5 with TRBJ1-1; possibly TRBD1 for D (5 bases). The CDR3 is 15 residues long. CDR1 and CDR2 (germline): MNHEY, SVGAGI. The V gene lost 5 bases and the J gene lost 1 base, with 14 bases spanning the gap. The CDR3 coding sequence is TGTGCCAGCAGTAGGGGAGGGTGGGCGAACACTGAAGCTTTCTTT. Protein product: CASSRGGWANTEAFF.

The CDR3: CASSLELSTDTQYF. The CDR3, as DNA: TGTGCCAGCAGCCTAGAACTCAGCACAGATACGCAGTATTTT. The V gene is TRBV4-2, the J gene TRBJ2-3; D call uncertain. Per the germline V gene, CDR1 is LGHNA and CDR2 is YNFKEQ. V lost 4 bases, J lost 0 bases, and 8 bases lay in between. The CDR3 covers 14 residues.

The rearrangement links TRBV21-1 to TRBJ2-2; the DNA was not compared with TRBD2, the D call given in the table. TRBV21-1 is annotated as a pseudogene. The CDR3 loop spans 16 amino acids. The CDR3 DNA reads TGTGCCAGCAGCAAAGGGGCTAGCGGGAGAACCGGGGAGCTGTTTTTT. Translating gives CASSKGASGRTGELFF.

The chain employs TRBV11-2 and TRBJ2-5; TRBD1 might be the D (5 bases). From germline, CDR1 is SGHAT and CDR2 FQNNGV. The ends were cut back, 5 bases at V and 4 bases at J, with 17 bases in the middle. The CDR3 runs 15 residues. This CDR3 reads CASSAQSLRAETQYF. The CDR3 DNA follows: TGTGCCAGCAGCGCCCAGAGTCTCAGGGCAGAGACCCAGTACTTC.

The chain combines TRBV27 with TRBJ1-5; D gene unclear. Germline V gene lookup returns CDR1 MNHEY and CDR2 SMNVEV (reference sequence). Trimming left V 1 base short and J 2 bases short, with 9 bases between. This CDR3 spans 15 amino acids. The CDR3 DNA follows: TGTGCCAGCAGTTTATGGGCGGGAGGCAATCAGCCCCAGCATTTT. This sequence encodes CASSLWAGGNQPQHF.

V gene TRBV28 combines with J gene TRBJ1-5; 7 nucleotides align to TRBD1. With V trimmed by 6 bases and J by 2 bases, 7 bases remained unmatched. Germline loops: CDR1 MDHEN, CDR2 SYDVKM. The CDR3 length is 15 residues. Here the CDR3 DNA reads TGTGCCAGCAGCACACGACAGGGAGGCAATCAGCCCCAGCATTTT. Translating it yields CASSTRQGGNQPQHF.

This clone has just one count. The V call is TRBV28, the J call TRBJ2-7; D remains ambiguous. This CDR3 spans 11 amino acids. Per the germline V gene, CDR1 is MDHEN and CDR2 is SYDVKM. The V end lost 7 bases, the J end lost 3 bases, and 7 bases lay between the germline ends. The CDR3 DNA is TGTGCCAGCACCGCAGGCTACGAGCAGTACTTC. Translating gives CASTAGYEQYF.

This clone came up a few times. This chain joins TRBV5-1 and TRBJ2-5; 13 bases agree with TRBD2. V trimming: 0 bases; J trimming: 6 bases; junction bases outside the gene matches: 5. The CDR3 runs 16 residues. Germline values: CDR1 SGHRS, CDR2 YFSETQ. This CDR3 is CASSLGTSGGGKTQYF. The CDR3 DNA follows: TGCGCCAGCAGCTTGGGGACTAGCGGGGGCGGGAAGACCCAGTACTTC. The full variable domain, its missing parts supplied by reference TRBV5-1 and TRBJ2-5, is KAGVTQTPRYLIKTRGQQVTLSCSPISGHRSVSWYQQTPGQGLQFLFEYFSETQRNKGNFPGRFSGRQFSNSRSEMNVSTLELGDSALYLCASSLGTSGGGKTQYFGPGTRLLVL.

The V call is TRBV18, the J call TRBJ1-6; weak D call: TRBD1 (6 bases). The germline V gene encodes CDR1 KGHSH and CDR2 LQKENI. The V gene lost 1 base and the J gene lost 7 bases, with 14 bases spanning the gap. The CDR3 covers 16 residues. CDR3 in DNA: TGTGCCAGCTCACCACTCCAGAGGGGGTCCAATTCACCCCTCCACTTT. Its translation is CASSPLQRGSNSPLHF.

This chain links TRBV28 with TRBJ1-2; D perhaps matches TRBD1 (5 bases). The CDR3 is 14 amino acids. Per germline, CDR1 MDHEN and CDR2 SYDVKM. V was clipped by 6 bases and J by 0 bases, with 11 bases between them. The CDR3: CASRPRGANYGYTF. DNA for the CDR3: TGTGCCAGCAGACCAAGGGGCGCTAACTATGGCTACACCTTC.

The sample holds one count of this clone. This chain joins TRBV7-6 and TRBJ2-1; TRBD1 matches 9 bases. The CDR3 is 14 amino acids. Per the germline V gene, CDR1 is SGHVS and CDR2 is FNYEAQ. Trimming took 5 bases from V and 8 from J; bases not matched to a gene: 7. CDR3 sequence (DNA): TGTGCCAGCAGCGCGCGGACAGGGGTCTATGAGCAGTTCTTC. Amino acid sequence: CASSARTGVYEQFF.

This clone was counted a few times. V is TRBV7-8 and J is TRBJ1-6; D gene ambiguous. V shed 1 base and J shed 11 bases, with 12 bases lying between them. CDR3 length: 14 amino acids. Per the germline V gene, CDR1 is SGHVS and CDR2 is FQNEAQ. The CDR3 is CASSLDTAETPLHF. CDR3 nucleotides: TGTGCCAGCAGCTTAGACACCGCGGAAACACCCCTCCACTTT.